Below, one T cell receptor beta chain is given with its context. The entry originates in a study of blood T cell repertoires in COVID-19. For the study at large: There were acute and convalescent COVID-19 samples, and they came from the United States, Italy and Spain. In each case, the material was cDNA or gDNA derived from T cells, B-cell-depleted T cells, or PBMCs.

Germline-derived CDR1 and CDR2 are SGHNT and YYREEE (reference sequence). V lost 0 bases to trimming and J lost 7 bases; unmatched junction nucleotides: 8. CDR3 length: 16 amino acids. The repertoire was sequenced with immunoSEQ multiplex PCR; TCRdb's copy has only in-frame clones and lacks some. The repertoire consists of fewer than 400,000 clones, with approximately 89% occurring once and the leading ten covering around 1.7%. Which cohort a participant joined came from the clinical history participants gave. Two consecutive negative NP/OP PCR tests, clearance, or resolved symptoms defined Cohort 3 recovery.

V and J are TRBV5-4 and TRBJ1-3; 9 nucleotides match TRBD1. This clonotype was obtained from a woman aged 25 to 39 who had recovered from COVID-19. Sequenced input: PBMCs or T cells enriched from blood (not recorded which). The chain's CDR3 is CASSLAGGQGGNTIYF. The CDR3 region has the DNA TGTGCCAGCAGCTTGGCGGGGGGACAGGGCGGCAACACCATATATTTT. The full variable domain, in which reference TRBV5-4 and TRBJ1-3 provide the parts outside the CDR3, is ETGVTQSPTHLIKTRGQQVTLRCSSQSGHNTVSWYQQALGQGPQFIFQYYREEENGRGNFPPRFSGLQFPNYSSELNVNALELDDSALYLCASSLAGGQGGNTIYFGEGSWLTVV.